These T cell receptor beta chains were read from a single sample in a study of blood T cells in healthy people across ages. TCRdb recomputed calls from the 5' RACE reads with MiXCR, one row per CDR3 protein. The sample has some 860,000 distinct CDR3 sequences; 45% to 70% are singletons. The sequenced material came from blood. These receptor sequences come from a man aged 35 to 55 in good health. Each CDR3 is given with its conserved first and last residue. The order of the fields is CDR3 protein, CDR3 DNA, V gene, D gene, clone size, J gene. The D gene is left open where the match is weak. Clone size appears in some rows only: once, few, many, or a class for an expanded clone.

cdr3_aa: CASSLFQGPYEQYF
cdr3_nt: TGTGCCAGCAGCTTATTCCAGGGACCGTACGAGCAGTACTTC
v_call: TRBV7-2
d_call: -
clone_size: -
j_call: TRBJ2-7

cdr3_aa: CSARDLSTVNYGYTF
cdr3_nt: TGCAGTGCTAGAGATCTTTCAACTGTTAACTATGGCTACACCTTC
v_call: TRBV20-1
d_call: -
clone_size: -
j_call: TRBJ1-2

cdr3_aa: CASRRNLQGDTQYF
cdr3_nt: TGTGCCAGCAGACGGAATTTACAGGGAGATACGCAGTATTTT
v_call: TRBV7-2
d_call: -
clone_size: -
j_call: TRBJ2-3

cdr3_aa: CASSNPGTSGRSWNTGELFF
cdr3_nt: TGCGCCAGCAGCAACCCCGGGACTAGCGGGAGAAGTTGGAACACCGGGGAGCTGTTTTTT
v_call: TRBV5-1
d_call: TRBD2
clone_size: -
j_call: TRBJ2-2

cdr3_aa: CASSQDYIPDGYTF
cdr3_nt: TGCGCCAGCAGCCAAGATTACATCCCCGATGGCTACACCTTC
v_call: TRBV4-1
d_call: -
clone_size: -
j_call: TRBJ1-2

cdr3_aa: CASSLVLAGEQFF
cdr3_nt: TGTGCCAGCAGCTTGGTACTAGCGGGTGAGCAGTTCTTC
v_call: TRBV5-6
d_call: TRBD2
clone_size: -
j_call: TRBJ2-1

cdr3_aa: CASSSSRDRVVDNEQFF
cdr3_nt: TGTGCCAGCAGCTCGTCCCGGGACAGGGTAGTAGACAATGAGCAGTTCTTC
v_call: TRBV7-2
d_call: TRBD1
clone_size: many
j_call: TRBJ2-1

cdr3_aa: CASSTNAWTGDRSGANVLTF
cdr3_nt: TGTGCCAGCAGCACAAATGCCTGGACAGGGGACCGCTCTGGGGCCAACGTCCTGACTTTC
v_call: TRBV7-9
d_call: TRBD1
clone_size: -
j_call: TRBJ2-6

cdr3_aa: CASSLEGGGYGYTF
cdr3_nt: TGTGCCAGCAGCCTGGAGGGGGGGGGCTATGGCTACACCTTC
v_call: TRBV7-2
d_call: -
clone_size: -
j_call: TRBJ1-2

cdr3_aa: CATSSANVLTF
cdr3_nt: TGTGCCACCAGTAGCGCCAACGTCCTGACTTTC
v_call: TRBV24-1
d_call: -
clone_size: few
j_call: TRBJ2-6

cdr3_aa: CASSLGLGTEAFF
cdr3_nt: TGCGCCAGCAGCTTGGGCCTTGGCACTGAAGCTTTCTTT
v_call: TRBV5-1
d_call: -
clone_size: few
j_call: TRBJ1-1

cdr3_aa: CASSQEGTGVIGYTF
cdr3_nt: TGCGCCAGCAGCCAAGAAGGGACAGGAGTCATTGGCTACACCTTC
v_call: TRBV4-3
d_call: TRBD1
clone_size: -
j_call: TRBJ1-2

cdr3_aa: CASMGLAGVSYNEQFF
cdr3_nt: TGTGCCAGCATGGGACTAGCGGGTGTCTCCTACAATGAGCAGTTCTTC
v_call: TRBV6-2/TRBV6-3
d_call: TRBD2
clone_size: -
j_call: TRBJ2-1

cdr3_aa: CASSLEDGDSPLHF
cdr3_nt: TGTGCCAGCAGCTTAGAGGACGGGGATTCACCCCTCCACTTT
v_call: TRBV7-2
d_call: -
clone_size: -
j_call: TRBJ1-6

cdr3_aa: CATSDPDIPYEQYF
cdr3_nt: TGTGCCACCAGTGACCCAGACATACCCTACGAGCAGTACTTC
v_call: TRBV24-1
d_call: -
clone_size: -
j_call: TRBJ2-7

cdr3_aa: CASRGGILSNQPQHF
cdr3_nt: TGTGCCAGCAGGGGGGGGATACTTAGCAATCAGCCCCAGCATTTT
v_call: TRBV6-5
d_call: -
clone_size: -
j_call: TRBJ1-5

cdr3_aa: CSVEPFNNEQFF
cdr3_nt: TGCAGCGTTGAACCTTTTAACAATGAGCAGTTCTTC
v_call: TRBV29-1
d_call: -
clone_size: -
j_call: TRBJ2-1

cdr3_aa: CASSLGATAQATGELFF
cdr3_nt: TGCGCCAGCAGCTTGGGTGCGACAGCCCAGGCCACCGGGGAGCTGTTTTTT
v_call: TRBV5-1
d_call: -
clone_size: -
j_call: TRBJ2-2

cdr3_aa: CASSPQLAAGLTGNEQFF
cdr3_nt: TGTGCCAGCAGCCCCCAGTTGGCGGCTGGACTCACCGGCAATGAGCAGTTCTTC
v_call: TRBV14
d_call: -
clone_size: few
j_call: TRBJ2-1

cdr3_aa: CASSLAVGQKNSPLHF
cdr3_nt: TGCGCCAGCAGCTTGGCCGTCGGACAGAAGAATTCACCCCTCCACTTT
v_call: TRBV5-1
d_call: -
clone_size: -
j_call: TRBJ1-6

cdr3_aa: CASSRDAGQANVLTF
cdr3_nt: TGTGCCAGCAGCCGAGACGCCGGTCAGGCCAACGTCCTGACTTTC
v_call: TRBV7-2
d_call: -
clone_size: few
j_call: TRBJ2-6

cdr3_aa: CASSLEVQRTKSSYEQYF
cdr3_nt: TGTGCCAGCAGCTTAGAGGTTCAGCGGACGAAGAGCTCCTACGAGCAGTACTTC
v_call: TRBV7-9
d_call: -
clone_size: many
j_call: TRBJ2-7

cdr3_aa: CASSDYGTIGTDTQYF
cdr3_nt: TGTGCCAGCAGTGATTACGGCACTATCGGCACAGATACGCAGTATTTT
v_call: TRBV2
d_call: -
clone_size: few
j_call: TRBJ2-3

cdr3_aa: CASSPIAGAGSTQYF
cdr3_nt: TGTGCCAGTTCACCGATCGCGGGTGCGGGGTCTACGCAGTATTTT
v_call: TRBV7-2
d_call: -
clone_size: -
j_call: TRBJ2-3

cdr3_aa: CATSEGSERFGYTF
cdr3_nt: TGTGCCACCAGTGAAGGGTCAGAGCGTTTTGGCTACACCTTC
v_call: TRBV24-1
d_call: -
clone_size: -
j_call: TRBJ1-2

cdr3_aa: CSVAWGKETQYF
cdr3_nt: TGCAGCGTTGCTTGGGGAAAAGAGACCCAGTACTTC
v_call: TRBV29-1
d_call: -
clone_size: -
j_call: TRBJ2-5

cdr3_aa: CASSPVVANEQFF
cdr3_nt: TGTGCCAGCAGCCCCGTCGTAGCCAATGAGCAGTTCTTC
v_call: TRBV7-9
d_call: -
clone_size: once
j_call: TRBJ2-1

cdr3_aa: CASSSGAGTQETQYF
cdr3_nt: TGTGCCAGCAGTTCGGGAGCGGGGACACAAGAGACCCAGTACTTC
v_call: TRBV6-5
d_call: -
clone_size: few
j_call: TRBJ2-5

cdr3_aa: CASSEYQVGNSPLHF
cdr3_nt: TGTGCCAGCAGTGAATATCAAGTGGGAAATTCACCCCTCCACTTT
v_call: TRBV25-1
d_call: -
clone_size: -
j_call: TRBJ1-6

cdr3_aa: CASSMLRMVHAQPQHF
cdr3_nt: TGTGCCAGTAGTATGCTGCGGATGGTCCACGCTCAGCCCCAGCATTTT
v_call: TRBV19
d_call: -
clone_size: -
j_call: TRBJ1-5

cdr3_aa: CASSREPGLADPRETQYF
cdr3_nt: TGCGCCAGCAGCAGAGAACCGGGACTAGCGGACCCCCGGGAGACCCAGTACTTC
v_call: TRBV5-1
d_call: TRBD2
clone_size: -
j_call: TRBJ2-5

cdr3_aa: CSVEGLAGLVYNEQFF
cdr3_nt: TGCAGCGTTGAGGGACTAGCGGGATTAGTCTACAATGAGCAGTTCTTC
v_call: TRBV29-1
d_call: TRBD2
clone_size: few
j_call: TRBJ2-1

cdr3_aa: CASSAGWGAENGYTF
cdr3_nt: TGTGCCAGCAGCGCGGGATGGGGCGCGGAAAATGGCTACACCTTC
v_call: TRBV25-1
d_call: -
clone_size: -
j_call: TRBJ1-2

cdr3_aa: CASSKPGTSVTSQETQYF
cdr3_nt: TGTGCCAGCAGTAAGCCCGGGACCTCCGTCACGTCGCAAGAGACCCAGTACTTC
v_call: TRBV6-2/TRBV6-3
d_call: -
clone_size: few
j_call: TRBJ2-5

cdr3_aa: CASSLEGQTNSPLHF
cdr3_nt: TGTGCCAGCAGCTTAGAGGGACAGACAAATTCACCCCTCCACTTT
v_call: TRBV13
d_call: TRBD1
clone_size: few
j_call: TRBJ1-6

cdr3_aa: CASKQQALAGELFF
cdr3_nt: TGTGCCAGCAAGCAACAGGCTCTGGCCGGGGAGCTGTTTTTT
v_call: TRBV28
d_call: -
clone_size: -
j_call: TRBJ2-2

cdr3_aa: CASSYDRPNTGELFF
cdr3_nt: TGTGCCAGCAGTTACGACAGACCCAACACCGGGGAGCTGTTTTTT
v_call: TRBV27
d_call: -
clone_size: -
j_call: TRBJ2-2

cdr3_aa: CASRGVQNTEAFF
cdr3_nt: TGCGCCAGCAGAGGAGTTCAGAACACTGAAGCTTTCTTT
v_call: TRBV5-1
d_call: -
clone_size: -
j_call: TRBJ1-1

cdr3_aa: CSVGISGSYNEQFF
cdr3_nt: TGCAGCGTTGGAATAAGTGGCTCCTACAATGAGCAGTTCTTC
v_call: TRBV29-1
d_call: -
clone_size: few
j_call: TRBJ2-1